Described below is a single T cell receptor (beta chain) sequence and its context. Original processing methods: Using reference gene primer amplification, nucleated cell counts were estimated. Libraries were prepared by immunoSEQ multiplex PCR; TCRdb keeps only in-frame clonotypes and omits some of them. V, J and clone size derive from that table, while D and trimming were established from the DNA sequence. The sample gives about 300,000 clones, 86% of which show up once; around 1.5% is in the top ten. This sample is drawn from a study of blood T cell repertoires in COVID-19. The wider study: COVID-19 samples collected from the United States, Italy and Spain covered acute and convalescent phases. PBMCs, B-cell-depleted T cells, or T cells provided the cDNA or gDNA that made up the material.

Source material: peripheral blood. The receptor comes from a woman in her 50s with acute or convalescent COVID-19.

In DNA, the CDR3 is TGCGCCAGCAGTCATAGTCGGTATCAGGGGGCTAGCAATCAGCCCCAGCATTTT. This gives the protein CASSHSRYQGASNQPQHF. The chain joins TRBV23-1 to TRBJ1-5; TRBD1 matches at 8 bases. TRBV23-1 is assigned to the ORF class and has an uncertain function. The CDR3 consists of 18 residues. V gave up 3 bases and J gave up 0 bases; unmatched junction bases: 10.